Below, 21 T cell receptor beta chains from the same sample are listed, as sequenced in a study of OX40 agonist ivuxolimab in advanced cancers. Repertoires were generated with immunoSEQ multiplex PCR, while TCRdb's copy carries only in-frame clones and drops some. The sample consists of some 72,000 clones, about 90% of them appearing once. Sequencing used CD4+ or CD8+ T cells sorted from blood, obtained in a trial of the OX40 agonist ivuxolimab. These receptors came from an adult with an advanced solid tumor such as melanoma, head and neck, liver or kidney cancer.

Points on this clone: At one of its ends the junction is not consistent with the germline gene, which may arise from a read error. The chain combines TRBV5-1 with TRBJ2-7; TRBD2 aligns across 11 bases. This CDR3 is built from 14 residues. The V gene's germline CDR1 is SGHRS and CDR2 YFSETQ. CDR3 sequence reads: CASSTTSGSYEQYF. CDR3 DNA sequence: TGTGCCAGCAGCACCACTAGCGGGAGTTACGAGCAGTACTTC.

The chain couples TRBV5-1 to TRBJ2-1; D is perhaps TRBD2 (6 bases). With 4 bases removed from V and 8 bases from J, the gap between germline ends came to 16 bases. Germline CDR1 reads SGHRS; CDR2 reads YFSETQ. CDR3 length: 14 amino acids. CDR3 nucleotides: TGCGCCAGCAGCGGACTATCCGGAGGTTATGAGCAGTTCTTC. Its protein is CASSGLSGGYEQFF.

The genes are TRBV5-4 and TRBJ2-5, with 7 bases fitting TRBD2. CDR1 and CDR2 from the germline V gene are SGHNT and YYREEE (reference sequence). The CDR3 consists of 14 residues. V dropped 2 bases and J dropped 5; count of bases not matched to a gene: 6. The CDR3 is CASSFRLASETQYF. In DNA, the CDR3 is TGTGCCAGCAGCTTTAGACTAGCTTCCGAGACCCAGTACTTC.

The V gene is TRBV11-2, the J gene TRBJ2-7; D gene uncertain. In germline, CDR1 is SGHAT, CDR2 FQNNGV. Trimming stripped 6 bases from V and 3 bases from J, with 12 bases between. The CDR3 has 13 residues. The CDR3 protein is CASSPGNYYEQYF. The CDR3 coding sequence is TGTGCCAGCAGTCCAGGTAATTACTACGAGCAGTACTTC. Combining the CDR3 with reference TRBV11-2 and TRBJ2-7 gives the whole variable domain EAGVAQSPRYKIIEKRQSVAFWCNPISGHATLYWYQQILGQGPKLLIQFQNNGVVDDSQLPKDRFSAERLKGVDSTLKIQPAKLEDSAVYLCASSPGNYYEQYFGPGTRLTVT.

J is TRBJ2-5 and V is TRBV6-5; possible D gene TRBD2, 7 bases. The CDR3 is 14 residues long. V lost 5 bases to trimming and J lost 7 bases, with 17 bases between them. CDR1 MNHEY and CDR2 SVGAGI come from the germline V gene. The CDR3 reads CASSLREGGVTQYF. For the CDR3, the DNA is TGTGCCAGCAGTCTCCGTGAGGGGGGGGTGACCCAGTACTTC.

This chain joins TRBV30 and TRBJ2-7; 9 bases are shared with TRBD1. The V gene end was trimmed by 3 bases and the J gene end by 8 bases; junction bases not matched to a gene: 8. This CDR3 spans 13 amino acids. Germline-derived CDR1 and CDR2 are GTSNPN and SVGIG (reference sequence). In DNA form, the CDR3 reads TGTGCCTGGAGCCGAGGACAGGGGTACAAGCAGTACTTC. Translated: CAWSRGQGYKQYF.

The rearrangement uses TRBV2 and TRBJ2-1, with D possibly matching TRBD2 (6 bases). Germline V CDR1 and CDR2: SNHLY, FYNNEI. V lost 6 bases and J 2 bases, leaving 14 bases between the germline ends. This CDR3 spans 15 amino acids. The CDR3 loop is CASRGGAGPYNEQFF. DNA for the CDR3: TGTGCCAGCAGGGGGGGAGCGGGTCCCTACAATGAGCAGTTCTTC.

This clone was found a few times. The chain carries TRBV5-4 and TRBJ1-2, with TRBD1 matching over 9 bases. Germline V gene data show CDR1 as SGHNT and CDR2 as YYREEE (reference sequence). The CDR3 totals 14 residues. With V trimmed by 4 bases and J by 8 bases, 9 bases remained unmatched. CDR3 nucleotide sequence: TGTGCCAGCAGCCGGACCGGGACAGGGAGCGGCTACACCTTC. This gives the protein CASSRTGTGSGYTF.

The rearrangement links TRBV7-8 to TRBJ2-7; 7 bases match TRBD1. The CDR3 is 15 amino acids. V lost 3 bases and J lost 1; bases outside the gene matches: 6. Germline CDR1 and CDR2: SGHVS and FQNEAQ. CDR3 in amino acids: CASSFDRAYSYEQYF. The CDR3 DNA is TGTGCCAGCAGCTTTGACAGGGCATATTCCTACGAGCAGTACTTC.

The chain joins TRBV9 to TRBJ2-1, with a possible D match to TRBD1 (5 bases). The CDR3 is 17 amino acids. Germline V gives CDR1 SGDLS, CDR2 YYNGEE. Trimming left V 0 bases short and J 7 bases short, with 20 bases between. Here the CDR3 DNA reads TGTGCCAGCAGCGTAGGCCTTCCAGGGAAGGGTGGTAATGAGCAGTTCTTC. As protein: CASSVGLPGKGGNEQFF.

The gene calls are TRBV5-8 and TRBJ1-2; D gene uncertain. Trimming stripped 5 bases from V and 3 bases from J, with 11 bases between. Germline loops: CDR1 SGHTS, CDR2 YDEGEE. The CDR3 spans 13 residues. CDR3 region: CASSRRRDYGYTF. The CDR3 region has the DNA TGTGCCAGCAGTCGTCGGCGGGACTATGGCTACACCTTC.

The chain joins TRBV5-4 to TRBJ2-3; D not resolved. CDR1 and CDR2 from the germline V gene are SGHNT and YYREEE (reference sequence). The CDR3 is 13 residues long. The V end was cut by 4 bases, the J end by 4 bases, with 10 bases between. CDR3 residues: CASSNERADTQYF. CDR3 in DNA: TGTGCCAGCAGCAACGAGCGAGCAGATACGCAGTATTTT.

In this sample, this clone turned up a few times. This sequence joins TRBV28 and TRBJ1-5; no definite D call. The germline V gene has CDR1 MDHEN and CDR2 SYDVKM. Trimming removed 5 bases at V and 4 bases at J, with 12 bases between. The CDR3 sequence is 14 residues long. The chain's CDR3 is CASSIHQENQPQHF. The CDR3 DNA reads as TGTGCCAGCAGTATCCACCAGGAAAATCAGCCCCAGCATTTT.

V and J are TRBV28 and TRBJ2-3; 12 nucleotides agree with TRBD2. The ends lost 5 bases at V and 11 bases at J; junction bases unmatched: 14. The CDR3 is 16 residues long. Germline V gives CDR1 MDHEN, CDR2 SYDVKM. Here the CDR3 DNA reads TGTGCCAGCAGTGGGGGAGCTAGCGGGAGGGCCAGGGAGCAGTATTTT. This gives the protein CASSGGASGRAREQYF.

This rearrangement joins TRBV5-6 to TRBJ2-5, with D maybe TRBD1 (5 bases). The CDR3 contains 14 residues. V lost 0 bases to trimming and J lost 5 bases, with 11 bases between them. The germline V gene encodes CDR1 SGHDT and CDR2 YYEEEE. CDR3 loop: CASSLEGSGETQYF. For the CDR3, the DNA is TGTGCCAGCAGCTTGGAGGGGTCAGGGGAGACCCAGTACTTC.

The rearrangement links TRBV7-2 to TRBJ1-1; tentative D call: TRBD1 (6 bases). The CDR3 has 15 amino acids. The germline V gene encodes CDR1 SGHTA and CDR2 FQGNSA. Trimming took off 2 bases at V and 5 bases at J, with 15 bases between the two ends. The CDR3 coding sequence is TGTGCCAGCAGCTTAATCCCGGGGGCGAGGACTGAAGCTTTCTTT. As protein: CASSLIPGARTEAFF.

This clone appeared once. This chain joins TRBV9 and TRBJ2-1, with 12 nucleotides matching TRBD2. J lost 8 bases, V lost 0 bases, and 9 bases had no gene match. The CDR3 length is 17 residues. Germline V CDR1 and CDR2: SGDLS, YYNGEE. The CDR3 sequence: CASSVVGTSGSRDEQFF. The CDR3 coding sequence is TGTGCCAGCAGCGTAGTGGGGACTAGCGGGTCTCGGGATGAGCAGTTCTTC.

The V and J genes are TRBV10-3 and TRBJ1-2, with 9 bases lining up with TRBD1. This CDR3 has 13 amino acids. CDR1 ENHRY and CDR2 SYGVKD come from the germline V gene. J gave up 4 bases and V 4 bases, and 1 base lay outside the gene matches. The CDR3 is CAISGDRVYGYTF. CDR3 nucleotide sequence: TGTGCCATCAGTGGGGACAGGGTCTATGGCTACACCTTC.

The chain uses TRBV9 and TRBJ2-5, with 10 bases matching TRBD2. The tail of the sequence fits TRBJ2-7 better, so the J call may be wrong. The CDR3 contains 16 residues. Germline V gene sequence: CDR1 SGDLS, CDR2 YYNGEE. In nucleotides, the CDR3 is TGTGCCAGCAGCGTAGGAGCGGGAGGGCCTAACCACGAGCAGTACTTC. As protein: CASSVGAGGPNHEQYF.

The CDR3 loop is CAWSWGVPSLGNTIYF. CDR3 coding DNA: TGTGCCTGGTCTTGGGGGGTGCCCTCTCTTGGAAACACCATATATTTT. V usage is TRBV30 and J usage is TRBJ1-3; perhaps TRBD1 as D (5 bases). Germline assignment: CDR1 GTSNPN and CDR2 SVGIG (reference sequence). V lost 5 bases to trimming and J lost 3 bases, with 20 bases between them. The CDR3 length is 16 residues.

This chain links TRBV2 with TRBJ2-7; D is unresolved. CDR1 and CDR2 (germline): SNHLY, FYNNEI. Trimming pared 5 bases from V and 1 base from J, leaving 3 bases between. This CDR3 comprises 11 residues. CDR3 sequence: CASSPSYEQYF. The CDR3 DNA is TGTGCCAGCAGTCCTTCCTACGAGCAGTACTTC.